The clone carrying this TCR beta chain turned up a few times. The antigen remains unidentified. This entry belongs to a study of T cells in Graves' hyperthyroidism and ophthalmopathy. In the study overall: At initial diagnosis, before any treatment had begun, peripheral blood was obtained. Whole-study results and caveats: Clonotypes that were expanded in thyroid above 0.001 mostly appeared in blood too.

Looked up from germline, CDR1 is SGHRS and CDR2 is YFSETQ. The CDR3 consists of 14 residues. V was clipped by 4 bases and J by 8 bases, with 16 bases between them. Uncontrolled infection, other autoimmune disease, pregnancy or lactation excluded patients. It was RNA transcripts that yielded the amplified TCR beta CDR3 regions. The HTBI set primed first-round TCR CDR3 RT-PCR. TCRdb used MiXCR to reprocess the multiplex PCR reads, holding one entry per CDR3 protein. Among about 400,000 distinct CDR3 sequences listed, more than 14% were seen once. The source is a woman aged 25 to 39 with Graves' ophthalmopathy. The material sequenced was blood. The chain couples TRBV5-1 to TRBJ1-3; a weak D match, TRBD1 (5 bases). DNA for the CDR3: TGCGCCAGCAGCCAGGGCCCTTCTTCAGACACCATATATTTT. Translated, it gives CASSQGPSSDTIYF.